One T cell receptor beta chain is described in this entry. As yet, its antigen is unknown. These data come from a study of shared clonotypes between healthy human individuals. The overall study: A couple of women and a few men aged 18 to 49 served as donors.

Study-wide findings and caveats: Shared clonotypes: approximately 5% naive CD4, roughly 4% naive CD8, around 2.4% memory CD4, 0.35% to 0.5% memory CD8.

In the authors' methods: ImmunoSEQ junction-only sequences lacked quality scores, so their filtering differed. Data came from immunoSEQ multiplex PCR; TCRdb stores just in-frame clones and leaves some out. Clone size and the V and J calls come from that table; the DNA yielded D and trimming. Of under 2,000,000 clones listed, over 85% are singletons. Terminally differentiated effector memory CD45RA+ cells were excluded from the naive CD8 cells, which were CD45RO-negative and positively selected for CCR7. Donors comprised only Caucasian adults living in Nashville, Tennessee. This receptor was obtained from a young man in good health. Specimen: naive CD8+ T cells sorted from blood.

This CDR3 is CASSRERGLEQYF. As DNA, the CDR3 is TGTGCCAGCAGTAGAGAACGAGGGCTTGAGCAGTACTTC. V and J are TRBV5-4 and TRBJ2-7; a possible D gene is TRBD2 (5 bases). The germline V gene encodes CDR1 SGHNT and CDR2 YYREEE (reference sequence). This CDR3 has 13 amino acids. The ends were cut back, 5 bases at V and 7 bases at J, with 16 bases in the middle.